This TCR beta chain emerged from a study of breast tumors, draining lymph nodes, adjacent tissues. Whole-study results and caveats: That most tumor T cells come from lymph nodes remained unproven. Tumor and nontumor repertoires were significantly more similar in luminal-like than in basal-like breast cancer.

TCRdb used MiXCR to reprocess the multiplex PCR reads, holding one entry per CDR3 protein. The sample lists under 70,000 distinct CDR3 sequences; roughly two fifths were seen once. The ends were cut back, 4 bases at V and 7 bases at J, with 5 bases in the middle. Looked up from germline, CDR1 is LGHNA and CDR2 is YNFKEQ. The CDR3 is 11 amino acids. This clonotype was observed many times. No antigen is known for it. This receptor was obtained from a female donor with breast cancer. Some clones in this sample may be carry-over from other donors' samples. Sequencing used breast tumor tissue. The V and J genes are TRBV4-2 and TRBJ2-1, with D unclear. CDR3 residues: CASSRGNEQFF. Here the CDR3 DNA reads TGTGCCAGCAGCCGGGGAAATGAGCAGTTCTTC.